This T cell receptor beta chain was obtained from a study of T cells in Graves' hyperthyroidism and ophthalmopathy. Study results and limitations: From stable hyperthyroidism, ophthalmopathy was set apart by a 13 V-J model.

RNA transcripts provided the source from which TCR beta CDR3 regions were amplified. The HTBI primer set served for first-round RT-PCR of the TCR CDR3. TCRdb analysed the multiplex PCR reads with MiXCR anew, one entry per CDR3 protein. The sample carries hundreds of thousands of distinct CDR3 sequences, 15% to 19% recorded once. About this clonotype itself: Its antigen is unknown.

V lost 3 bases and J lost 7; bases outside the gene matches: 11. CDR1 MNHNS and CDR2 SASEGT come from the germline V gene. CDR3 size: 16 residues. Sequenced material: blood. This chain connects TRBV6-1 to TRBJ1-5; 8 bases are a match to TRBD1. The sequence was obtained from a young woman with Graves' hyperthyroidism. CDR3 in DNA: TGTGCCAGCAGTGACTTTGGACAGGGAGATTTGCAGCCCCAGCATTTT. As protein: CASSDFGQGDLQPQHF.